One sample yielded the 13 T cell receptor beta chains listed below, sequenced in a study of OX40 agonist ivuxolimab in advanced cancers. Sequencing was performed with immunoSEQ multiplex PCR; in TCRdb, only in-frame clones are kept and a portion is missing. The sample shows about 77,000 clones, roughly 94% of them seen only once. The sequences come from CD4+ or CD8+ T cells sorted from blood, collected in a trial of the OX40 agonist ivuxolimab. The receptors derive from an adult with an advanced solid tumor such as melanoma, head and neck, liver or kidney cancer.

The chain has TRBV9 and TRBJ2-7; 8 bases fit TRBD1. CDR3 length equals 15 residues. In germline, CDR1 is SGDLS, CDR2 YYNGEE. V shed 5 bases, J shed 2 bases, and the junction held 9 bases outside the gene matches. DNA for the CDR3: TGTGCCAGCAGTAATCCCGGGACAGGAACCTACGAGCAGTACTTC. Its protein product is CASSNPGTGTYEQYF.

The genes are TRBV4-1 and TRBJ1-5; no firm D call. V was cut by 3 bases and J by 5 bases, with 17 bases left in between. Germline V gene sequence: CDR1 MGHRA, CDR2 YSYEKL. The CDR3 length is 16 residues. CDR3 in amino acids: CASSQVQEGSDQPQHF. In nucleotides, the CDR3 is TGCGCCAGCAGCCAGGTCCAGGAAGGGTCCGATCAGCCCCAGCATTTT.

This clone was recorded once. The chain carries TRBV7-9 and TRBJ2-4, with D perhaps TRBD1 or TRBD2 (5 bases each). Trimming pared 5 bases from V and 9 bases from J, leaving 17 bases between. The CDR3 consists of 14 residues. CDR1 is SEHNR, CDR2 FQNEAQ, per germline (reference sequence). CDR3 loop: CASSPGTEFGIQYF. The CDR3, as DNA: TGTGCCAGCAGCCCGGGGACCGAGTTTGGCATTCAGTACTTC. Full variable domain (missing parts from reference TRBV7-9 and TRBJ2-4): DTGVSQNPRHKITKRGQNVTFRCDPISEHNRLYWYRQTLGQGPEFLTYFQNEAQLEKSRLLSDRFSAERPKGSFSTLEIQRTEQGDSAMYLCASSPGTEFGIQYFGAGTRLSVL.

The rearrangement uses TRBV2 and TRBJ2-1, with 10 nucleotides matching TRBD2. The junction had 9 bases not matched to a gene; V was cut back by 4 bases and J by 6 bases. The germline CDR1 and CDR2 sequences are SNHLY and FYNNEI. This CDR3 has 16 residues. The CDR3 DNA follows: TGTGCCAGCAGTGGGACTGGGACTAGCGCACTCAATGAGCAGTTCTTC. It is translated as CASSGTGTSALNEQFF.

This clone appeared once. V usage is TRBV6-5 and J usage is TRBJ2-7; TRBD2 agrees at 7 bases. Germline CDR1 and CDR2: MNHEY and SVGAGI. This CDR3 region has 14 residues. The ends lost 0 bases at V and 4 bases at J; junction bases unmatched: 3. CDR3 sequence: CASSYSGGEYEQYF. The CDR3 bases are TGTGCCAGCAGTTACTCGGGAGGGGAGTACGAGCAGTACTTC.

The CDR3 loop is CASSAYVRTSGRADTQYF. DNA of the CDR3: TGTGCCAGCAGTGCTTATGTCAGGACTAGCGGGAGAGCAGATACGCAGTATTTT. This chain uses TRBV2 with TRBJ2-3; TRBD2 matches 13 bases. The CDR3 totals 18 residues. CDR1 SNHLY and CDR2 FYNNEI come from the germline V gene. V lost 4 bases to trimming and J lost 4 bases; unmatched junction nucleotides: 11. The variable domain in full, completed from reference TRBV2 and TRBJ2-3, reads EPEVTQTPSHQVTQMGQEVILRCVPISNHLYFYWYRQILGQKVEFLVSFYNNEISEKSEIFDDQFSVERPDGSNFTLKIRSTKLEDSAMYFCASSAYVRTSGRADTQYFGPGTRLTVL.

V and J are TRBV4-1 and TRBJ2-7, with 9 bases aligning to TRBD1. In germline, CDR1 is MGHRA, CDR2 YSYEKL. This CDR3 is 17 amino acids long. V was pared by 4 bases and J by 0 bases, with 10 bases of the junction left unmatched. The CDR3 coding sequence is TGCGCCAGCAGCCCCCTAGGAAGGACAGGGGCCTCCTACGAGCAGTACTTC. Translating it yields CASSPLGRTGASYEQYF.

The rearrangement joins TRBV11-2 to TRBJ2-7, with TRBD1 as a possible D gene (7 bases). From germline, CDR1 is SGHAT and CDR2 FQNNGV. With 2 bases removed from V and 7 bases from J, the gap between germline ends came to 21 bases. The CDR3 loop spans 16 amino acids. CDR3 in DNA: TGTGCCAGCAGCTTATGGACAGGCCTTGCGGGGAGGGAGCAGTACTTC. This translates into CASSLWTGLAGREQYF.

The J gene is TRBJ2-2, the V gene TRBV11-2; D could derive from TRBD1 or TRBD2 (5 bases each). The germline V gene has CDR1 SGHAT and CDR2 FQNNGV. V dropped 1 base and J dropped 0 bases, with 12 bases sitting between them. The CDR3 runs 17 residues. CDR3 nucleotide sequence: TGTGCCAGCAGCTTAGGGCTTCGGGGCCCGAACACCGGGGAGCTGTTTTTT. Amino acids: CASSLGLRGPNTGELFF.

Here the CDR3 DNA reads TGTGCCAGCAGCTTGGGGTACGGGAGCTCCTACGAGCAGTACTTC. Translating gives CASSLGYGSSYEQYF. The gene calls are TRBV11-2 and TRBJ2-7; perhaps TRBD2 as D (6 bases). Germline CDR1 is SGHAT and CDR2 is FQNNGV. V was clipped by 3 bases and J by 0 bases, with 12 bases between them. CDR3 length: 15 amino acids.

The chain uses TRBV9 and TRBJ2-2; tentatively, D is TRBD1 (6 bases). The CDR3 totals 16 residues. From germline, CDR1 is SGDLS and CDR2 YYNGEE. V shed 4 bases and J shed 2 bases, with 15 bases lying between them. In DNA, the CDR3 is TGTGCCAGCAGCTCCCCGCGACAGGCTAACACCGGGGAGCTGTTTTTT. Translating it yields CASSSPRQANTGELFF.

The CDR3 nucleotides read TGTGCCAGCAGTCCAGGGACGTACTTGGGCTACACCTTC. Translating gives CASSPGTYLGYTF. V usage is TRBV27 and J usage is TRBJ1-2, with a weak D call TRBD1 (5 bases). This CDR3 spans 13 amino acids. Trimming removed 5 bases from V and 8 bases from J, with 15 bases in between. Germline V gene data show CDR1 as MNHEY and CDR2 as SMNVEV (reference sequence).

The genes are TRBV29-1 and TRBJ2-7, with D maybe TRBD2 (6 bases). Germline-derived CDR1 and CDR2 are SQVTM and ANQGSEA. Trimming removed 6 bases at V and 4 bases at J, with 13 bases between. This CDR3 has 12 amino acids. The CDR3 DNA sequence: TGCAGCGTCTCGACTAGTCTGTACGAGCAGTACTTC. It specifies CSVSTSLYEQYF.